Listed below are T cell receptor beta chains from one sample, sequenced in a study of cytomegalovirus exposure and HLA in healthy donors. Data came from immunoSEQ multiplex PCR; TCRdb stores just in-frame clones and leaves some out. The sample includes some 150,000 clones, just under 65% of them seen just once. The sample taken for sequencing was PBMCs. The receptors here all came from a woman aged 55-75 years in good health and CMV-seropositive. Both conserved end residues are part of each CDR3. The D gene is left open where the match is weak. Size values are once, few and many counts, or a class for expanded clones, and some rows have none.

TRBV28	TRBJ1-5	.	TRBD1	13	CASTDRAYQPQHF	TGTGCCAGCACCGACAGGGCATATCAGCCCCAGCATTTT
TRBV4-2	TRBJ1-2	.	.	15	CASSQGLSGAGGYTF	TGTGCCAGCAGCCAAGGTCTATCTGGGGCGGGAGGCTACACCTTC
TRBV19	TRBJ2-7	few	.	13	CASSIDHLSEQYF	TGTGCCAGTAGTATAGATCATTTGAGCGAGCAGTACTTC
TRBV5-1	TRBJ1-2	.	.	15	CASSLDPTERYGYTF	TGCGCCAGCAGCTTGGACCCTACAGAACGCTATGGCTACACCTTC
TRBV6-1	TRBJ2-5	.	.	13	CASSEALEGTQYF	TGTGCCAGCAGTGAAGCGCTGGAGGGGACCCAGTACTTC
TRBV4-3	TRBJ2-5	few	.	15	CASSQDTGKQETQYF	TGCGCCAGCAGCCAAGATACAGGGAAACAAGAGACCCAGTACTTC
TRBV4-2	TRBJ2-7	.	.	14	CASSQGRGAYEQYF	TGTGCCAGCAGCCAAGGCAGGGGGGCCTACGAGCAGTACTTC
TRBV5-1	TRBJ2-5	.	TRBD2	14	CASSPGTTQETQYF	TGCGCCAGCTCTCCCGGGACTACCCAAGAGACCCAGTACTTC
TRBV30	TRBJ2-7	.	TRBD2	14	CAWREASGFGEQYF	TGTGCCTGGAGGGAGGCTAGCGGATTTGGCGAGCAGTACTTC
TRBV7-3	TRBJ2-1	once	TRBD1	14	CASRSDRAYNEQFF	TGTGCCAGCAGGTCGGACAGGGCCTACAATGAGCAGTTCTTC
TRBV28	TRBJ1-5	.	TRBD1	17	CASSLVGRTGVNQPQHF	TGTGCCAGCAGTTTAGTCGGAAGGACAGGGGTCAATCAGCCCCAGCATTTT
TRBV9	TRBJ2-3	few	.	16	CASSVSLRESTDTQYF	TGTGCCAGCAGCGTAAGTTTGCGGGAAAGCACAGATACGCAGTATTTT
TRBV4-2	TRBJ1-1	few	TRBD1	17	CASSQDGAGGMNTEAFF	TGTGCCAGCAGCCAAGATGGGGCAGGGGGCATGAACACTGAAGCTTTCTTT
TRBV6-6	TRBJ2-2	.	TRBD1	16	CASSYIGQGRSGELFF	TGTGCCAGCAGTTACATCGGACAGGGGAGGTCCGGGGAGCTGTTTTTT
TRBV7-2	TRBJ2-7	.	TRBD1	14	CASSWTGKPYEQYF	TGTGCCAGCAGCTGGACAGGAAAGCCCTACGAGCAGTACTTC
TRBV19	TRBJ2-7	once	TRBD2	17	CASSLGTSGGGSYEQYF	TGTGCCAGTAGCCTAGGGACTAGCGGAGGAGGGTCTTACGAGCAGTACTTC
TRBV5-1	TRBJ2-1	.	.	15	CASSLAEGSYNEQFF	TGCGCCAGCAGCTTAGCGGAGGGCTCCTACAATGAGCAGTTCTTC
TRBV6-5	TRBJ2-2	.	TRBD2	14	CASSRSGSTGELFF	TGTGCCAGCAGTCGGAGCGGGAGCACCGGGGAGCTGTTTTTT
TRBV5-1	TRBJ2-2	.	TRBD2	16	CASSLASGTYTGELFF	TGCGCCAGCAGCTTGGCTAGCGGGACGTACACCGGGGAGCTGTTTTTT
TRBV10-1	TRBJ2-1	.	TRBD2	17	CASSLGTSGKIYNEQFF	TGCGCCAGCAGTTTGGGGACTAGCGGGAAGATTTACAATGAGCAGTTCTTC
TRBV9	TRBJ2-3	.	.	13	CASSVVDSDTQYF	TGTGCCAGCAGCGTAGTTGACTCAGATACGCAGTATTTT
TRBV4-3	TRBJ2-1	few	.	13	CASSQLQGTEQFF	TGCGCCAGCAGCCAATTACAGGGTACTGAGCAGTTCTTC
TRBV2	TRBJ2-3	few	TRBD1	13	CASNGQGADTQYF	TGTGCCAGCAATGGACAGGGGGCAGATACGCAGTATTTT
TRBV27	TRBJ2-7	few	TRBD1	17	CASSTPRGQGQGYEQYF	TGTGCCAGCAGTACGCCCAGAGGACAGGGTCAGGGGTACGAGCAGTACTTC
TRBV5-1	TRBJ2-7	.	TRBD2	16	CASSLGTSGTTYEQYF	TGCGCCAGCAGCTTGGGGACTAGCGGGACTACCTACGAGCAGTACTTC
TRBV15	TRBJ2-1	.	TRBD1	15	CATRRDRGNFDEQFF	TGTGCCACCAGGAGGGACAGGGGAAACTTTGATGAGCAGTTCTTC
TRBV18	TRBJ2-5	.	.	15	CASSPNGIAGETQYF	TGTGCCAGCTCACCAAACGGGATTGCGGGAGAGACCCAGTACTTC
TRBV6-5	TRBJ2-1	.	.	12	CASSYGGYEQFF	TGTGCCAGCAGTTACGGGGGGTATGAGCAGTTCTTC
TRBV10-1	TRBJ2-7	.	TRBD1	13	CASSGQGTYEQYF	TGCGCCAGCAGTGGACAGGGAACTTACGAGCAGTACTTC
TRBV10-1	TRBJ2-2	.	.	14	CASSESVQAGELFF	TGCGCCAGCAGTGAGTCGGTACAGGCCGGGGAGCTGTTTTTT
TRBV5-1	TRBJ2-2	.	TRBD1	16	CASSGITTGNPGELFF	TGCGCCAGCAGCGGCATTACGACAGGGAACCCCGGGGAGCTGTTTTTT
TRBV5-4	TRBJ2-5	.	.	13	CASSLGDQETQYF	TGTGCCAGCAGCTTAGGAGACCAAGAGACCCAGTACTTC
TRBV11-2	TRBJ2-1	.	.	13	CASSAGQTNEQFF	TGTGCCAGCAGCGCCGGACAGACGAATGAGCAGTTCTTC
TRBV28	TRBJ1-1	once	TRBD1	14	CASRIMTGGTEAFF	TGTGCCAGCAGAATCATGACAGGGGGCACTGAAGCTTTCTTT
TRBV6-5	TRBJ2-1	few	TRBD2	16	CASSLTGTSGHNEQFF	TGTGCCAGCAGTTTAACCGGGACTAGCGGGCACAATGAGCAGTTCTTC
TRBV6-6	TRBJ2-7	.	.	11	CASIQGYEQYF	TGTGCCAGCATCCAGGGATACGAGCAGTACTTC
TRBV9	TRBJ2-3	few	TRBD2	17	CASSVGPLAGVTDTQYF	TGTGCCAGCAGCGTAGGGCCCCTAGCGGGAGTAACAGATACGCAGTATTTT
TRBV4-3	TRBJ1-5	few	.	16	CASSQDYRADNQPQHF	TGCGCCAGCAGCCAAGATTACAGGGCTGACAATCAGCCCCAGCATTTT
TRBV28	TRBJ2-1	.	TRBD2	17	CASSQISGGSSYNEQFF	TGTGCCAGCAGTCAGATTAGCGGGGGAAGCTCCTACAATGAGCAGTTCTTC
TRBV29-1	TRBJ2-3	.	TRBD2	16	CSVTGLAGIPADTQYF	TGCAGCGTTACGGGACTAGCGGGAATACCGGCAGATACGCAGTATTTT
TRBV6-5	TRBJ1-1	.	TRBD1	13	CASSQGTASEAFF	TGTGCCAGCAGCCAGGGGACAGCTTCTGAAGCTTTCTTT
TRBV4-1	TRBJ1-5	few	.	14	CASSPGRLYQPQHF	TGCGCCAGCAGCCCCGGTCGATTGTATCAGCCCCAGCATTTT
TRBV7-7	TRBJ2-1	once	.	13	CASSLDTHNEQFF	TGTGCCAGCAGCCTCGACACCCACAATGAGCAGTTCTTC
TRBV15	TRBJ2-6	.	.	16	CATTRGVGAGANVLTF	TGTGCCACCACCAGGGGCGTAGGGGCCGGGGCCAACGTCCTGACTTTC
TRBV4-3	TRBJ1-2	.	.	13	CASSQQGYYGYTF	TGCGCCAGCAGCCAACAGGGATACTATGGCTACACCTTC
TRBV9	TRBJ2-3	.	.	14	CASSEGGAVDTQYF	TGTGCCAGCAGCGAAGGAGGGGCCGTTGATACGCAGTATTTT
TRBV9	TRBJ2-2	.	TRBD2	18	CASSVEGGGRANTGELFF	TGTGCCAGCAGCGTAGAAGGTGGCGGGAGGGCCAATACCGGGGAGCTGTTTTTT
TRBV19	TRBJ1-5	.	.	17	CASSPRRGGLSNQPQHF	TGTGCCAGTAGCCCTCGTCGGGGGGGTCTTAGCAATCAGCCCCAGCATTTT
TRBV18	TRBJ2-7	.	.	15	CASSPPQRSSYEQYF	TGTGCCAGCTCACCCCCTCAGCGGAGCTCCTACGAGCAGTACTTC
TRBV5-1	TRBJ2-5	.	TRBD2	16	CASSLTSGPSQETQYF	TGCGCCAGCAGCTTGACTAGCGGGCCGTCCCAAGAGACCCAGTACTTC